The clone carrying this T cell receptor (beta chain) was counted between two and nine times. A J-beta primer mix and a sample-barcoded 5' primer were used in a second PCR of about 7 to 12 cycles. TCRdb independently ran MiXCR on the 5' RACE reads; one entry per CDR3 protein. The sample includes 780,000 or so distinct CDR3 sequences, around 25% seen only once; the top ten take under 4.5%. The entry originates in a study of blood T cells in healthy people across ages. V shed 2 bases and J shed 1 base, with 12 bases lying between them. Per germline, CDR1 SGHRS and CDR2 YFSETQ. The CDR3 consists of 16 residues. These same data were also listed under a study on T cells of mothers and their children.

The clonotype originates from a boy between 10 and 17 years old in good health. The rearrangement links TRBV5-1 to TRBJ2-2; D possibly corresponds to TRBD2 (6 bases). Material: blood. CDR3 residues: CASSFVPGENTGELFF. CDR3 nucleotide sequence: TGCGCCAGCAGCTTCGTCCCGGGGGAGAACACCGGGGAGCTGTTTTTT.